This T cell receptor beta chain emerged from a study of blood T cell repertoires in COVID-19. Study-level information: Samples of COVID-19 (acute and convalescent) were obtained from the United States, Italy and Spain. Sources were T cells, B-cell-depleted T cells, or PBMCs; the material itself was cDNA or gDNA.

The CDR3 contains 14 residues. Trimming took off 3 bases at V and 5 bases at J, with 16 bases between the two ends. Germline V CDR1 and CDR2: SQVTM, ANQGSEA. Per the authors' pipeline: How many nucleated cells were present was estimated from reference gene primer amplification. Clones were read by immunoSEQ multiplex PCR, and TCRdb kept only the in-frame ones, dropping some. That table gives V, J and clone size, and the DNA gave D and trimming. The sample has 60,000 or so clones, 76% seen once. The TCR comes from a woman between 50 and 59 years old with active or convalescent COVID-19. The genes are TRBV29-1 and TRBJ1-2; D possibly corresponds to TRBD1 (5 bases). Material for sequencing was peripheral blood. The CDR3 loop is CSVEAREVDYGYTF. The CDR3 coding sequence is TGCAGCGTTGAGGCCAGGGAGGTAGATTATGGCTACACCTTC.